This record looks at one TCR beta chain sequence and its context. The antigen remains undetermined. The CDR3 is made up of 15 amino acids. The J segment lost 2 bases and the V segment lost 10 bases, leaving 10 bases of the junction unmatched. CDR1 and CDR2 (germline): SGHTA, FQGNSA. In the PCR, 60 Vbeta and 13 Jbeta primers were used. The assay was immunoSEQ multiplex PCR, and TCRdb's table has in-frame clones only and misses some. The table gives approximately 100,000 clones; the top ten clones make up about 3.2% of it. The data belong to a study of cytomegalovirus exposure and HLA in healthy donors. On the study more broadly: From HLA-typed donors, an early data release held about 85 million unique TCRs.

Study-level results: HLA alleles were associated with fewer than 20,000 TCR beta sequences in a later analysis at 0.05 false discovery rate. Later genetic work tied a missense DCLRE1C variant to beta-chain V and J trimming.

Input material: PBMCs. The genes are TRBV7-2 and TRBJ1-5, with TRBD1 matching over 8 bases. This TCR was recovered from a man aged 35-49 years in good health and CMV-seronegative. In DNA, the CDR3 is TGTGCCACGGCCACCGACAGGGGTGGCAATCAGCCCCAGCATTTT. Protein product: CATATDRGGNQPQHF.